This is a list of T cell receptor beta chains from one sample in a study of T cells in localized non-small cell lung cancer. Produced via immunoSEQ multiplex PCR; TCRdb's table is partial and in-frame only. Among 50,000 to 70,000 clones, around 81% were seen once, and the ten largest hold around 4.3%. The starting material was PBMCs, obtained before any cancer treatment. These receptors were obtained from a man aged 35-75 years with stage II lung adenocarcinoma. Each CDR3 is given with its conserved first and last residue. D genes are given only for firm matches. Clone size is given for some rows only: seen once, a few or many times, or a class if the clone is expanded.

V	J	length	size	D	DNA	CDR3
TRBV18	TRBJ2-1	14	-	-	TGTGCCAGCTCACGTAAAGGTCCCTACAATGAGCAGTTCTTC	CASSRKGPYNEQFF
TRBV5-1	TRBJ2-5	16	-	TRBD2	TGCGCCAGCGGTAAGGGGACTAGCGGAGTAAAAGAGACCCAGTACTTC	CASGKGTSGVKETQYF
TRBV5-1	TRBJ2-1	15	-	-	TGCGCCAGCAGTTCCGGTAGCAGGACAATCCATGAGCAGTTCTTC	CASSSGSRTIHEQFF
TRBV30	TRBJ2-3	12	-	-	TGTGCCTGGAGTACTCAGGCAGATACGCAGTATTTT	CAWSTQADTQYF
TRBV6-5	TRBJ2-1	15	-	-	TGTGCCAGCAGTTACTCGAGACGGGAGAGAAATGAGCAGTTCTTC	CASSYSRRERNEQFF
TRBV6-5	TRBJ2-7	13	-	-	TGTGCCAGCAGTTACCAAAGGAACTACGAGCAGTACTTC	CASSYQRNYEQYF
TRBV7-9	TRBJ1-4	14	-	-	TGTGCCAGCAGCTTGGGTGGCCAGAATGAAAAACTGTTTTTT	CASSLGGQNEKLFF
TRBV7-9	TRBJ1-2	13	-	-	TGTGCCAGCAGCCCTTCTCTGGGCGGATACTACACCTTC	CASSPSLGGYYTF
TRBV18	TRBJ1-1	14	-	TRBD1	TGTGCCAGCTCACCAGGGACAGGGGGTACTGAAGCTTTCTTT	CASSPGTGGTEAFF
TRBV7-2	TRBJ2-2	15	-	TRBD2	TGTGCCAGCAGCCGGAGAGCGGGAGCGACCGGGGAGCTGTTTTTT	CASSRRAGATGELFF
TRBV7-2	TRBJ2-7	13	-	-	TGTGCCAGCAGCTTAGGGGCTAGCTACGAGCAGTACTTC	CASSLGASYEQYF
TRBV19	TRBJ2-1	11	once	-	TGTGCCAGTAGAGCGAGGAATGAGCAGTTCTTC	CASRARNEQFF
TRBV15	TRBJ2-7	14	-	-	TGTGCCACCAGCAGACAGGGGTCGTACTACGAGCAGTACTTC	CATSRQGSYYEQYF
TRBV9	TRBJ1-3	14	-	TRBD1	TGTGCCAGCAGCCCCCGACAGGGCGGAAACACCATATATTTT	CASSPRQGGNTIYF
TRBV5-1	TRBJ2-2	16	-	TRBD2	TGCGCCAGCAGCTTGAGACTAGCGACGAACACCGGGGAGCTGTTTTTT	CASSLRLATNTGELFF
TRBV15	TRBJ2-7	14	-	-	TGTGCCACCAGCAGGGAACAGAGCTCCTACGAGCAGTACTTC	CATSREQSSYEQYF
TRBV5-4	TRBJ2-5	14	once	-	TGTGCCAGCAGCTTGAGGGCAGGGCAAGAGACCCAGTACTTC	CASSLRAGQETQYF
TRBV10-3	TRBJ2-5	13	-	-	TGTGCCAGTCGCATTGAATACCAAGAGACCCAGTACTTC	CASRIEYQETQYF
TRBV4-1	TRBJ2-7	13	-	TRBD1	TGCGCCAGCAGCCGAGGACAGGACTACGAGCAGTACTTC	CASSRGQDYEQYF
TRBV10-2	TRBJ1-2	12	-	-	TGCGCCAGCAGCCCCGCGGGGGACGGCTACACCTTC	CASSPAGDGYTF
TRBV6-1	TRBJ2-3	14	-	TRBD2	TGTGCCAGCAGTGTTAGCGGGAGAACAGATACGCAGTATTTT	CASSVSGRTDTQYF
TRBV13	TRBJ2-2	17	-	-	TGTGCCAGCAGCTTAGGCCGCGGACCTCAGAACACCGGGGAGCTGTTTTTT	CASSLGRGPQNTGELFF
TRBV5-5	TRBJ1-1	16	-	-	TGTGCCAGCAGCTTGGGGGGCCCAATTAGGTTAACTGAAGCTTTCTTT	CASSLGGPIRLTEAFF
TRBV19	TRBJ1-4	17	-	TRBD1	TGTGCCAGTAGTCCACCCGGGACAGTGGGCCGTAATGAAAAACTGTTTTTT	CASSPPGTVGRNEKLFF
TRBV2	TRBJ2-1	16	-	-	TGTGCCAGCAGTGGGCCTCGTATTCGGGGGAACAATGAGCAGTTCTTC	CASSGPRIRGNNEQFF
TRBV2	TRBJ2-2	13	-	-	TGTGCCAGCAGTGTAAAGGCAACCGGGGAGCTGTTTTTT	CASSVKATGELFF
TRBV7-2	TRBJ2-5	15	-	TRBD1	TGTGCCAGCAGCTTGGGGGACAGACTTCAAGAGACCCAGTACTTC	CASSLGDRLQETQYF
TRBV7-2	TRBJ1-2	13	once	TRBD1	TGTGCCAGCAGCTTCACAGGGGACTATGGCTACACCTTC	CASSFTGDYGYTF
TRBV18	TRBJ2-3	16	-	-	TGTGCCAGCTCACCACTGGAGAGAGGGAGCACAGATACGCAGTATTTT	CASSPLERGSTDTQYF
TRBV5-6	TRBJ1-1	16	-	-	TGTGCCAGCAGCTTGAGAGGGGTCCTGATGAACACTGAAGCTTTCTTT	CASSLRGVLMNTEAFF
TRBV7-2	TRBJ2-1	13	-	-	TGTGCCAGCAGCTTAGCAGGGAACAATGAGCAGTTCTTC	CASSLAGNNEQFF
TRBV19	TRBJ2-7	15	-	TRBD2	TGTGCCGTGGGACGGACTAGCGGGAGTTTTGACGAGCAGTACTTC	CAVGRTSGSFDEQYF
TRBV11-2	TRBJ2-1	15	-	TRBD1	TGTGCCAGCAGCTTAGGGACAGGGACCTACAATGAGCAGTTCTTC	CASSLGTGTYNEQFF
TRBV5-5	TRBJ2-7	14	once	-	TGTGCCAGCAGCCGAACCGGGAACCCCTACGAGCAGTACTTC	CASSRTGNPYEQYF
TRBV9	TRBJ2-1	15	few	TRBD2	TGTGCCAGCAGCGAGACTAGCGGGAGTTACAATGAGCAGTTCTTC	CASSETSGSYNEQFF
TRBV19	TRBJ2-7	13	-	-	TGTGCCAGTAGTATTAACCAGGGCGGCGAGCAGTACTTC	CASSINQGGEQYF
TRBV2	TRBJ1-2	15	-	TRBD1	TGTGCCAGCAGTGGATTGGGGCGACAGGGGCTCACCTACACCTTC	CASSGLGRQGLTYTF
TRBV7-9	TRBJ2-7	18	-	TRBD2	TGTGCCAGCAGACCGGGGGGGACTAGCGGGAGGGCGATCTACGAGCAGTACTTC	CASRPGGTSGRAIYEQYF
TRBV30	TRBJ1-2	14	-	TRBD1	TGTGCCTGGGATTCTAGGGGGCGCGGCTATGGCTACACCTTC	CAWDSRGRGYGYTF
TRBV5-5	TRBJ2-7	18	-	TRBD2	TGTGCCAGCACCTCTAATCTCGAGGCGGGAGAAGTGTCCTACGAGCAGTACTTC	CASTSNLEAGEVSYEQYF
TRBV7-6	TRBJ2-4	18	-	TRBD2	TGTGCCAGCAGCCGGACTAGCGGGAGGACCGCCGCCAAAAACATTCAGTACTTC	CASSRTSGRTAAKNIQYF
TRBV23-1	TRBJ2-1	17	few	-	TGCGCCAGCAGTCAATTTAGTGTTGTAGCTCACGGCAATGAGCAGTTCTTC	CASSQFSVVAHGNEQFF